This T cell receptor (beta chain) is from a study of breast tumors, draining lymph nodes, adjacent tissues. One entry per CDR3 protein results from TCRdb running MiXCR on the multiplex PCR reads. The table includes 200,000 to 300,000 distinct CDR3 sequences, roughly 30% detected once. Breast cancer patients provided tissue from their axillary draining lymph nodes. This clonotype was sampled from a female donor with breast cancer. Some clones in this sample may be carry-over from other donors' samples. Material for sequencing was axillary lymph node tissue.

In DNA form, the CDR3 reads TGTGCCAGCAGTTTTCTGAGGGGCGGAAACACCATATATTTT. Encoded protein: CASSFLRGGNTIYF. The V gene is TRBV28, the J gene TRBJ1-3; a possible D gene is TRBD1 (5 bases). The germline V gene has CDR1 MDHEN and CDR2 SYDVKM. With 3 bases removed from V and 4 bases from J, the gap between germline ends came to 10 bases. CDR3 size: 14 residues.